Each of the 31 T cell receptor beta chains below was sequenced from the same sample in a study of shared clonotypes between healthy human individuals (dated by TCRdb to 2018 to 2020). Library creation used the immunoSEQ multiplex PCR assay. TCRdb carries this immuneACCESS record with in-frame sequences only. Its versions omit some clonotypes, under half of them owing to an unresolved V gene in the studies checked, with the rest unexplained. Across this sample there are approximately 320,000 clones, with around 87% seen only once. The top ten clonotypes cover about a sixth of the sample. The sequencing sample was made of memory CD8+ T cells sorted from blood. Explained via the paper, the cell subset or site label denotes: CD45RO+ cells pooled with CCR7-negative TemRA cells. These receptors were taken from a man aged 18-30 years in good health.

The gene calls are TRBV4-1 and TRBJ1-3; the match to TRBD1 covers 7 bases. Germline V gene sequence: CDR1 MGHRA, CDR2 YSYEKL. V lost 3 bases, J lost 3 bases, and 5 bases stayed unmatched. This CDR3 has 15 residues. In DNA form, the CDR3 reads TGCGCCAGCAGCCAGTTACAGGGGTTTGGAAACACCATATATTTT. This codes for CASSQLQGFGNTIYF.

V and J are TRBV27 and TRBJ2-7; D may be TRBD1 (5 bases). Per germline, CDR1 MNHEY and CDR2 SMNVEV (reference sequence). This CDR3 has 14 amino acids. V was clipped by 5 bases and J by 0 bases, with 11 bases between them. CDR3 residues: CASSQPTDSYEQYF. The CDR3 region has the DNA TGTGCCAGCAGTCAGCCGACAGACTCCTACGAGCAGTACTTC.

The genes are TRBV4-1 and TRBJ2-2; D may correspond to TRBD1 or TRBD2 (5 bases each). Trimming left V 3 bases short and J 3 bases short, with 11 bases between. This CDR3 is built from 15 residues. Germline CDR1 reads MGHRA; CDR2 reads YSYEKL. For the CDR3, the DNA is TGCGCCAGCAGCCAGGGGGACGGGGACACCGGGGAGCTGTTTTTT. It yields the protein CASSQGDGDTGELFF.

The chain carries TRBV5-4 and TRBJ1-2; maybe TRBD1 (5 bases). Trimming left V 6 bases short and J 4 bases short, with 10 bases between. Germline V gives CDR1 SGHNT, CDR2 YYREEE (reference sequence). The length of the CDR3 is 12 residues. CDR3 in amino acids: CASTGGAYGYTF. The CDR3 DNA sequence: TGTGCCAGCACGGGGGGTGCCTATGGCTACACCTTC. Based on the CDR3 plus reference TRBV5-4 and TRBJ1-2, the full variable domain is ETGVTQSPTHLIKTRGQQVTLRCSSQSGHNTVSWYQQALGQGPQFIFQYYREEENGRGNFPPRFSGLQFPNYSSELNVNALELDDSALYLCASTGGAYGYTFGSGTRLTVV.

The V and J genes are TRBV5-8 and TRBJ1-5, with D perhaps TRBD1 (5 bases). V was clipped by 2 bases and J by 11 bases, with 14 bases between them. This CDR3 comprises 13 residues. From germline, CDR1 is SGHTS and CDR2 YDEGEE. CDR3 DNA: TGTGCCAGCAGCTTTACAGGCCCCCAAGCCCAGCATTTT. Protein: CASSFTGPQAQHF.

The table lists this clone with a count of one. The chain is built from TRBV30 and TRBJ2-7, with D tentatively TRBD2 (6 bases). The germline gives CDR1 GTSNPN, CDR2 SVGIG (reference sequence). This CDR3 has 15 residues. V gave up 1 base and J gave up 2 bases, with 15 bases separating them. CDR3 in DNA: TGTGCCTGGAGTGCTCCGGGACTGGGGGCCTACGAGCAGTACTTC. This codes for CAWSAPGLGAYEQYF.

The J gene is TRBJ2-2, the V gene TRBV5-6, with 15 bases identical to TRBD2. This CDR3 comprises 16 residues. J lost 6 bases, V lost 3 bases, and 3 bases had no gene match. CDR1 and CDR2 (germline): SGHDT, YYEEEE. CDR3 sequence reads: CASSWGTSGRSGELFF. In DNA form, the CDR3 reads TGTGCCAGCAGCTGGGGGACTAGCGGGAGGTCCGGGGAGCTGTTTTTT.

CDR3 loop: CASSWRASGQETQYF. CDR3 DNA: TGCGCCAGCAGCTGGCGGGCTAGCGGGCAAGAGACCCAGTACTTC. The gene calls are TRBV5-1 and TRBJ2-5; 8 nucleotides align to TRBD2. The germline V gene encodes CDR1 SGHRS and CDR2 YFSETQ. This CDR3 is built from 15 residues. The V segment lost 3 bases and the J segment 2 bases; nucleotides outside the gene matches: 6. Combining the CDR3 with reference TRBV5-1 and TRBJ2-5 gives the whole variable domain KAGVTQTPRYLIKTRGQQVTLSCSPISGHRSVSWYQQTPGQGLQFLFEYFSETQRNKGNFPGRFSGRQFSNSRSEMNVSTLELGDSALYLCASSWRASGQETQYFGPGTRLLVL.

The genes are TRBV19 and TRBJ2-7, with 7 bases matching TRBD1. Germline V lookup: CDR1 LNHDA, CDR2 SQIVND (reference sequence). This CDR3 comprises 14 residues. V lost 6 bases to trimming and J lost 3 bases; unmatched junction nucleotides: 8. In DNA form, the CDR3 reads TGTGCCAGTAGGACGAGGGACAGAGACTACGAGCAGTACTTC. Translated: CASRTRDRDYEQYF.

The rearrangement uses TRBV11-3 and TRBJ2-2, with 8 bases lining up with TRBD1. CDR3 length equals 17 residues. The trim removed 0 bases at V and 3 bases at J, leaving 6 bases unmatched. The germline CDR1 and CDR2 sequences are SGHNT and YENEEA. CDR3 coding DNA: TGTGCCAGCAGCTTAGATATGGACAGGGAGGACACCGGGGAGCTGTTTTTT. It encodes CASSLDMDREDTGELFF.

The CDR3 loop is CASSEGSSWSSYNEQFF. In DNA form, the CDR3 reads TGTGCCAGCAGTGAAGGGAGTAGCTGGAGCTCCTACAATGAGCAGTTCTTC. V is TRBV2 and J is TRBJ2-1; D is uncertain. This CDR3 has 17 amino acids. CDR1 and CDR2 (germline): SNHLY, FYNNEI. Trimming removed 1 base from V and 0 bases from J, with 13 bases in between.

The chain uses TRBV7-8 and TRBJ2-5; D may be TRBD1 or TRBD2 (5 bases each). Per germline, CDR1 SGHVS and CDR2 FQNEAQ. Trimming removed 2 bases at V and 5 bases at J, with 15 bases between. The CDR3 is 15 amino acids. The CDR3 DNA sequence: TGTGCCAGCAGCTTAAGGTTCGAGGGGCTGGAGACCCAGTACTTC. It encodes CASSLRFEGLETQYF. Combining the CDR3 with reference TRBV7-8 and TRBJ2-5 gives the whole variable domain GAGVSQSPRYKVAKRGQDVALRCDPISGHVSLFWYQQALGQGPEFLTYFQNEAQLDKSGLPSDRFFAERPEGSVSTLKIQRTQQEDSAVYLCASSLRFEGLETQYFGPGTRLLVL.

The J gene is TRBJ1-6, the V gene TRBV7-9, with 9 bases identical to TRBD1. From germline, CDR1 is SEHNR and CDR2 FQNEAQ (reference sequence). Germline trimming cut 4 bases from V and 9 bases from J; bases unmatched to any gene: 7. The CDR3 loop spans 15 amino acids. The CDR3 DNA reads TGTGCCAGCAGCTCAGGACAGGGGATGCGTTCACCCCTCCACTTT. Its protein is CASSSGQGMRSPLHF. Full variable domain (missing parts from reference TRBV7-9 and TRBJ1-6): DTGVSQNPRHKITKRGQNVTFRCDPISEHNRLYWYRQTLGQGPEFLTYFQNEAQLEKSRLLSDRFSAERPKGSFSTLEIQRTEQGDSAMYLCASSSGQGMRSPLHFGNGTRLTVT.

J is TRBJ1-1 and V is TRBV6-5; D possibly corresponds to TRBD1 (5 bases). This CDR3 is built from 13 residues. The V gene lost 0 bases and the J gene lost 12 bases, with 14 bases spanning the gap. The germline CDR1 and CDR2 sequences are MNHEY and SVGAGI. CDR3 region: CASSYSRGRRSFF. In DNA form, the CDR3 reads TGTGCCAGCAGTTACTCGAGGGGCAGGCGGTCTTTCTTT.

A word on this clone: This CDR3 is also generated by other DNA sequences in the sample. The chain has TRBV7-9 and TRBJ2-7; a possible D gene is TRBD2 (6 bases). Germline CDR1 reads SEHNR; CDR2 reads FQNEAQ (reference sequence). The CDR3 loop spans 13 amino acids. The V end was cut by 1 base, the J end by 4 bases, with 8 bases between. The CDR3 spells CASSLGAGYEQYF. CDR3 bases: TGTGCCAGCAGCTTAGGGGCGGGATACGAGCAGTACTTC.

This chain uses TRBV4-1 with TRBJ1-5; D not resolved. V was trimmed by 0 bases and J by 3 bases, leaving 3 bases between them. The CDR3 contains 13 residues. Germline assignment: CDR1 MGHRA and CDR2 YSYEKL. CDR3 sequence (DNA): TGCGCCAGCAGCCAAGACACCAATCAGCCCCAGCATTTT. Amino acid sequence: CASSQDTNQPQHF.

CDR3 in DNA: TGTGCCAGCAGTGGGTGGACAACTCTGGGGGAGACCCAGTACTTC. This codes for CASSGWTTLGETQYF. The chain is built from TRBV6-6 and TRBJ2-5; maybe TRBD1 (5 bases). This CDR3 has 15 residues. V was pared by 5 bases and J by 5 bases, with 18 bases between. CDR1 is MNHNY and CDR2 is SVGAGI in the germline V gene (reference sequence).

This chain connects TRBV5-6 to TRBJ2-7; 11 bases agree with TRBD2. CDR1 and CDR2 from the germline V gene are SGHDT and YYEEEE. J lost 2 bases, V lost 3 bases, and 10 bases had no gene match. The CDR3 loop spans 17 amino acids. Written as DNA, the CDR3 is TGTGCCAGCAGCTGGGGACTAGCGGAAAACTATCCCTACGAGCAGTACTTC. It codes for CASSWGLAENYPYEQYF.

V and J are TRBV13 and TRBJ2-7, with D possibly matching TRBD1 (5 bases). Germline loops: CDR1 PRHDT, CDR2 FYEKMQ (reference sequence). Trimming took 2 bases from V and 1 from J, leaving 9 bases between them. This CDR3 spans 14 amino acids. The CDR3 spells CASSLLTESYEQYF. CDR3 coding DNA: TGTGCCAGCAGCTTATTGACAGAGTCCTACGAGCAGTACTTC.

V is TRBV4-1 and J is TRBJ2-5; D call uncertain. The DNA matches TRBJ2-7 better at its end, which makes the J call doubtful. Germline loops: CDR1 MGHRA, CDR2 YSYEKL. The CDR3 is 13 amino acids. This chain's CDR3 is CASSQDPYYEQYF. The CDR3 region has the DNA TGCGCCAGCAGCCAAGATCCGTACTACGAGCAGTACTTC.

The gene calls are TRBV30 and TRBJ1-1, with D uncertain. The V gene's germline CDR1 is GTSNPN and CDR2 SVGIG (reference sequence). Trimming pared 8 bases from V and 1 base from J, leaving 17 bases between. The CDR3 runs 14 residues. Here the CDR3 DNA reads TGTGCCGTGGAACCTCTCTGGGAGAACACTGAAGCTTTCTTT. Protein product: CAVEPLWENTEAFF.

CDR3 amino acids: CASSGTPQGPEQYF. The CDR3 coding sequence is TGTGCCAGCAGCGGAACGCCCCAGGGGCCCGAGCAGTACTTC. The chain recombines TRBV9 with TRBJ2-7, with D possibly TRBD1 on 6 matching bases. The germline gives CDR1 SGDLS, CDR2 YYNGEE. The CDR3 runs 14 residues. Trimming stripped 3 bases from V and 6 bases from J, with 16 bases between.

This clone was observed a single time. This chain connects TRBV6-5 to TRBJ2-7; 7 bases match TRBD1. CDR3 length equals 16 residues. Germline CDR1 MNHEY, CDR2 SVGAGI. The V segment lost 0 bases and the J segment 1 base; nucleotides outside the gene matches: 6. CDR3 nucleotides: TGTGCCAGCAGTTACTCGGGACAGAGGAGATCCTACGAGCAGTACTTC. This sequence encodes CASSYSGQRRSYEQYF.

V and J are TRBV14 and TRBJ1-1; TRBD1 matches at 7 bases. The germline V gene encodes CDR1 SGHDN and CDR2 FVKESK. Trimming cost V 4 bases and J 1 base; bases outside gene matches: 9. The CDR3 has 16 residues. The CDR3 nucleotides read TGTGCCAGCAGCCCGATGAGGGGGCAGGGGAACACTGAAGCTTTCTTT. This codes for CASSPMRGQGNTEAFF.

The genes are TRBV4-1 and TRBJ2-1, with a possible D match to TRBD2 (5 bases). Trimming pared 4 bases from V and 4 bases from J, leaving 14 bases between. The CDR3 has 15 amino acids. Per the germline V gene, CDR1 is MGHRA and CDR2 is YSYEKL. CDR3 DNA sequence: TGCGCCAGCAGCCGATTGGGCCGGGAATACAATGAGCAGTTCTTC. As protein: CASSRLGREYNEQFF.

The genes are TRBV5-4 and TRBJ2-7; the D call may be TRBD1 or TRBD2 (5 bases each). The CDR3 sequence is 14 residues long. V was shortened by 4 bases and J by 7 bases, with 18 bases between the two germline ends. Germline CDR1 reads SGHNT; CDR2 reads YYREEE (reference sequence). The CDR3 loop is CASSPWDPEGEQYF. CDR3 coding DNA: TGTGCCAGCAGCCCATGGGACCCCGAAGGGGAGCAGTACTTC.

The chain is built from TRBV5-4 and TRBJ2-1, with TRBD1 as a possible D gene (6 bases). This CDR3 region has 19 residues. CDR1 and CDR2 from the germline V gene are SGHNT and YYREEE (reference sequence). V was pared by 2 bases and J by 0 bases, with 21 bases between. CDR3 in amino acids: CASSLSGQYSFSSYNEQFF. CDR3 nucleotide sequence: TGTGCCAGCAGCTTATCAGGACAGTACTCCTTCAGCTCCTACAATGAGCAGTTCTTC.

V usage is TRBV4-1 and J usage is TRBJ1-3; D is undetermined. The germline CDR1 and CDR2 sequences are MGHRA and YSYEKL. The CDR3 is 15 residues long. V was pared by 0 bases and J by 0 bases, with 6 bases between. The DNA of the CDR3 is TGCGCCAGCAGCCAAGATACGTACTCTGGAAACACCATATATTTT. Its translation is CASSQDTYSGNTIYF.

The CDR3 here is CASSQSFGGGARNEQFF. The CDR3 region has the DNA TGCGCCAGCAGCCAATCCTTCGGCGGGGGGGCGCGAAATGAGCAGTTCTTC. This rearrangement joins TRBV4-1 to TRBJ2-1; 9 nucleotides align to TRBD2. The ends lost 2 bases at V and 7 bases at J; junction bases unmatched: 12. Germline V gene sequence: CDR1 MGHRA, CDR2 YSYEKL. The CDR3 has 17 amino acids.

This clone has just one count. The CDR3 region is CASSKRERAQYF. Here the CDR3 DNA reads TGTGCCAGCAGCAAACGGGAGAGGGCCCAGTACTTC. The chain links TRBV7-8 to TRBJ2-5; D is perhaps TRBD2 (6 bases). V lost 5 bases to trimming and J lost 9 bases, with 13 bases between them. Germline values: CDR1 SGHVS, CDR2 FQNEAQ. The CDR3 loop spans 12 amino acids.

This clone was picked up one time. The chain couples TRBV7-9 to TRBJ2-3; the match to TRBD1 covers 7 bases. J was trimmed by 4 bases and V by 4 bases; bases with no gene match: 11. The germline gives CDR1 SEHNR, CDR2 FQNEAQ (reference sequence). This CDR3 region has 16 residues. The CDR3 region is CASSSYRGGGADTQYF. The CDR3 DNA follows: TGTGCCAGCAGCTCCTACAGGGGCGGCGGTGCAGATACGCAGTATTTT.